Sequencing of this TCR beta chain was carried out in a study of low-dose radiotherapy and immunotherapy resistance in tumors. Alpha- and beta-chain coverage of first-strand cDNA came from TRAV- and TRBV-specific primers. With a constant-region primer and a V-primer adapter, TCRs were subjected to 15 to 25 PCR cycles of amplification. One entry per CDR3 protein results from TCRdb running MiXCR on the reads. Among under 11,000 distinct CDR3 sequences listed, 51% were seen once. The V gene lost 2 bases and the J gene lost 5 bases, with 13 bases spanning the gap. CDR3 length: 15 residues. Germline loops: CDR1 ENHRY, CDR2 SYGVKD.

The receptor was derived from a human donor with advanced metastatic prostate, ovarian, gallbladder or colorectal cancer (not recorded which). This table probably holds off-target reads from a library built for another chain. The chain carries TRBV10-3 and TRBJ2-1; D is perhaps TRBD2 (5 bases). The CDR3 DNA follows: TGTGCCATCAGTGAGCCCCTAGCTTGGGACAATGAGCAGTTCTTC. Translation gives CAISEPLAWDNEQFF.